A selection of T cell receptor beta chains follows, all from one sample in a study of blood T cells in healthy people across ages. TCRdb re-derived calls from the 5' RACE reads in MiXCR, one entry per CDR3 protein. The sample has 1.5 million to 2 million distinct CDR3 sequences; around 48% are singletons. Sequencing was performed on blood. These receptors were obtained from a woman aged 40 to 50 in good health. CDR3s include the opening cysteine and the closing phenylalanine or tryptophan. Each record gives: D gene, V gene, clone size, J gene, CDR3 protein, CDR3 DNA. The D gene is left open where the match is weak. Size tells how often a clone was seen (once, few, many) or the class of an expanded clone, and some rows leave it out.

>TRBD1|TRBV28|.|TRBJ1-5
CASSFLGTENQPQHF
TGTGCCAGCAGTTTTTTAGGGACAGAGAATCAGCCCCAGCATTTT
>.|TRBV10-1|.|TRBJ2-3
CASSDHLHGTDTQYF
TGCGCCAGCAGTGATCACCTCCATGGCACAGATACGCAGTATTTT
>.|TRBV9|.|TRBJ2-5
CASSVGRGGYQETQYF
TGTGCCAGCAGCGTAGGGCGGGGAGGCTACCAAGAGACCCAGTACTTC
>.|TRBV7-2|.|TRBJ2-5
CASSSKRGFETQYF
TGTGCCAGCAGCTCAAAAAGGGGATTCGAGACCCAGTACTTC
>.|TRBV12-3/TRBV12-4|.|TRBJ1-4
CASTPGTSREKLFF
TGTGCCAGCACTCCCGGGACCAGCAGGGAAAAACTGTTTTTT
>.|TRBV7-2|few|TRBJ2-5
CASSLAGQGLEQYF
TGTGCCAGCAGCTTAGCCGGCCAGGGGCTGGAGCAGTACTTC
>.|TRBV4-3|few|TRBJ1-2
CASSQDSRGYGYTF
TGCGCCAGCAGCCAAGATAGTCGCGGATATGGCTACACCTTC
>.|TRBV20-1|once|TRBJ1-4
CSARDRMPNEKLFF
TGCAGTGCTAGAGATAGGATGCCAAATGAAAAACTGTTTTTT
>.|TRBV10-2|.|TRBJ2-3
CASSEEWGLITDTQYF
TGCGCCAGCAGTGAGGAGTGGGGACTCATCACAGATACGCAGTATTTT
>.|TRBV2|.|TRBJ2-3
CASSEVGAMQYF
TGTGCCAGCAGTGAAGTCGGAGCTATGCAGTATTTT
>.|TRBV20-1|.|TRBJ1-6
CSAGSPQRLLYNSPLHF
TGCAGTGCTGGTTCCCCACAGAGGCTCCTGTATAATTCACCCCTCCACTTT
>TRBD2|TRBV27|few|TRBJ2-1
CASSFPSGNYNEQFF
TGTGCCAGCAGTTTCCCTAGCGGCAACTACAATGAGCAGTTCTTC
>TRBD2|TRBV12-3/TRBV12-4|.|TRBJ2-7
CASSTSSGILVDSDEQYF
TGTGCCAGCAGTACAAGCAGCGGGATACTCGTCGATAGTGACGAGCAGTACTTC
>.|TRBV24-1|few|TRBJ2-1
CATRGTNNEQFF
TGTGCCACTAGAGGAACTAACAATGAGCAGTTCTTC
>.|TRBV27|.|TRBJ2-6
CASSFGARVGANVLTF
TGTGCCAGCAGTTTTGGGGCCAGGGTCGGGGCCAACGTCCTGACTTTC
>.|TRBV2|few|TRBJ2-5
CASRTDRSSETQYF
TGTGCCAGCAGGACCGACCGGAGTAGTGAGACCCAGTACTTC
>.|TRBV6-6|.|TRBJ2-3
CASRSGGRGHSDTQYF
TGTGCCAGCAGGTCGGGGGGCAGGGGGCATTCAGATACGCAGTATTTT
>TRBD2|TRBV10-3|.|TRBJ2-1
CAIRTSGGAYNEQFF
TGTGCCATACGGACTAGCGGGGGGGCCTACAATGAGCAGTTCTTC
>TRBD1|TRBV20-1|.|TRBJ2-7
CSASKQGPYEQYF
TGCAGTGCTAGTAAACAGGGGCCCTACGAGCAGTACTTC
>.|TRBV28|many|TRBJ2-7
CASSFPTGTNYEQYF
TGTGCCAGCAGTTTTCCCACAGGGACCAACTACGAGCAGTACTTC
>.|TRBV20-1|.|TRBJ2-7
CSARDRLFSYEQYF
TGCAGTGCTAGAGACAGGCTTTTCTCCTACGAGCAGTACTTC
>.|TRBV2|.|TRBJ2-7
CASSESRLYEQYF
TGTGCCAGCAGTGAAAGTCGTCTCTACGAGCAGTACTTC
>.|TRBV28|.|TRBJ1-5
CASSPPAGWQPQHF
TGTGCCAGCAGTCCCCCGGCGGGGTGGCAGCCCCAGCATTTT
>.|TRBV4-1|.|TRBJ2-3
CASSQGPLDTQYF
TGCGCCAGCAGCCAAGGACCCCTAGATACGCAGTATTTT
>TRBD1|TRBV9|.|TRBJ2-5
CASSPGTGGFETQYF
TGTGCCAGCAGCCCCGGGACAGGGGGTTTCGAGACCCAGTACTTC
>.|TRBV6-1|.|TRBJ2-7
CASRRGLGYEQYF
TGTGCCAGCAGGCGGGGGCTGGGGTACGAGCAGTACTTC
>.|TRBV20-1|once|TRBJ2-5
CSARDMARGQETQYF
TGCAGTGCTAGAGATATGGCAAGGGGCCAAGAGACCCAGTACTTC
>.|TRBV3-1|.|TRBJ2-4
CASSQESLSLAKNIQYF
TGTGCCAGCAGCCAAGAAAGCCTTTCTCTAGCCAAAAACATTCAGTACTTC
>.|TRBV2|.|TRBJ2-5
CASQNRDSLPGYF
TGTGCCAGCCAGAACCGGGACTCCTTACCGGGGTACTTC